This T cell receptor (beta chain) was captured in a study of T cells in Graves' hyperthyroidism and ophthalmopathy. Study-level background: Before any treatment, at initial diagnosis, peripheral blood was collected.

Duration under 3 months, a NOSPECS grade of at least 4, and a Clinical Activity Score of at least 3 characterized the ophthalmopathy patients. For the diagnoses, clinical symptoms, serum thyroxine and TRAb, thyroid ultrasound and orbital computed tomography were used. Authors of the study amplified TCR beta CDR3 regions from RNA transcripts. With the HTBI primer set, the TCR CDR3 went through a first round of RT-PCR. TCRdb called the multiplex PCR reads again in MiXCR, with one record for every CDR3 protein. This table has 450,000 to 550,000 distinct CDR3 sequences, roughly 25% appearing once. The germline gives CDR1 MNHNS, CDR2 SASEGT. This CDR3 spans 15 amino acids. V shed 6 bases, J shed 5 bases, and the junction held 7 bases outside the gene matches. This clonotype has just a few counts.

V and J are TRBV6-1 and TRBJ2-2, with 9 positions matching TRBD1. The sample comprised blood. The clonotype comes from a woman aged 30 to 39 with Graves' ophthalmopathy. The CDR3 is CASSPGQGETGELFF. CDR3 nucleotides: TGTGCCAGCAGCCCGGGACAGGGTGAGACCGGGGAGCTGTTTTTT.